The sequence of this TCR beta chain was determined in a study of blood T cells in healthy people across ages. Study-wide findings and caveats: Donors of long life had a larger count of naive CD4+ cells and greater diversity than aged donors.

Individuals who donated were healthy Caucasians from Russia aged roughly 6 to 90. Alongside a J-beta primer mix, a sample-barcoded 5' primer served in a second PCR lasting about 6 to 12 cycles. CDR3-containing paired-end reads numbering at least 3 million came from each sample. TCRdb called the 5' RACE reads again in MiXCR, with one record for every CDR3 protein. The table lists roughly 1,800,000 distinct CDR3 sequences, 49% of them singletons. On this clonotype: Its antigen is unidentified.

There are 14 residues in the CDR3. V was shortened by 5 bases and J by 1 base, with 12 bases between the two germline ends. Germline loops: CDR1 SGHRS, CDR2 YFSETQ. The specimen was blood. This chain uses TRBV5-1 with TRBJ2-5; weak D call: TRBD1 (5 bases). This receptor was obtained from a woman aged 40 to 50 in good health. The CDR3 protein is CASSLPTAQETQYF. DNA for the CDR3: TGCGCCAGCAGTTTACCGACAGCCCAAGAGACCCAGTACTTC.